This T cell receptor (beta chain) was captured by sequencing in a study of siplizumab effects on memory and regulatory T cells. Study observations and caveats: Relative to controls at 25% to 30%, mappable alloreactive CD4+ clones exhibited a mean Treg-derived proportion of approximately 70% with siplizumab. In the presence of siplizumab, alloreactive sequences traceable to unstimulated CD4+ memory cells were significantly reduced. Naive T cells were seemingly more diverse than memory cells, and major contributions to the alloresponse seemed to be made by them.

Sequencing of each sample assayed some 10^5 TCR templates. Repertoires were generated with immunoSEQ multiplex PCR, while TCRdb's copy carries only in-frame clones and drops some. The sample holds roughly 6,900 clones; more than 60% are singletons and the top ten take 48%. Regarding this clone: No antigen is known for it.

The CDR3 totals 14 residues. CDR1 and CDR2 from the germline V gene are SGHNT and YENEEA. The germline V and J ends were trimmed by 5 bases and 8 bases, with 15 bases remaining between them. This clonotype originated in a human donor in good health. The rearrangement joins TRBV11-3 to TRBJ1-4, with D possibly matching TRBD1 (5 bases). The sample consisted of effector memory CD8+ T cells sorted from blood. As to subset: unstimulated CD8+ effector memory T cells. CDR3 amino acids: CASSHAGQREKLFF. The CDR3 coding sequence is TGTGCCAGCAGCCACGCGGGGCAAAGGGAAAAACTGTTTTTT.